The source of this T cell receptor beta chain is a study of blood T cell repertoires in COVID-19 (TCRdb year 2020). Broadly, across the study: Samples covering the acute and convalescent phases of COVID-19 were provided by collaborators in the United States, Italy and Spain. The dataset comprised deeply sampled blood TCRbeta repertoires from subjects exposed to, actively infected with, or recovered from COVID-19. The samples were drawn from two sources: the first 160 participants of the ongoing ImmuneRACE study, and over 1,000 subjects contributed by 6 global collaborators. HLA class I and class II types, where available, came from metadata supplied by the sample provider rather than from assay-based typing. The repertoires were released in a freely available public database meant as a resource for research on the immune response to SARS-CoV-2. A de-identified subject ID, COVID-19 status, age in years and sex were almost always included in the sample metadata. The material from the prospective study consisted of cDNA or gDNA derived from T cells, B-cell-depleted T cells, or PBMCs. Paper-wide results and their limitations: The amount of clinical and demographic metadata varied by source and participant and was provided uncurated.

Only a few counts were recorded for this clone. Its antigen remains unidentified. No much larger clone exists at a distance of one base, and base qualities are not known. TCRbeta CDR3 regions were amplified from genomic DNA using the immunoSEQ Assay, a bias-controlled multiplex PCR. The authors processed their data as follows. Within the assay, amplification of reference gene primers was used to estimate how many nucleated cells each sample contained. To quantify the absolute abundance of each unique TCRbeta CDR3 rearrangement, sequence reads were collapsed and filtered. For each sample, productive Simpson clonality was calculated as the square root of Simpson's diversity index over productive rearrangements. TCRdb took over this immuneACCESS table, retaining in-frame rearrangements with V and J assigned. Such tables are incomplete; in checked studies, under half of the missing clones stem from an unresolved V gene, and the remainder is unexplained. V and J calls and clone size are those listed in that table; D and trimming were worked out from the DNA. This sample lists 400,000 to 450,000 clones; 88% were detected once. The biggest ten clones account for roughly an eighth of the sample.

One collaborating source in Seattle enrolled patients while the patients were actively infected and followed the patients over time throughout the course of disease. The collaborating institutions used their own protocols to collect whole blood in K2EDTA tubes. For TCRbeta analysis, collaborators shipped samples in one of three forms: frozen whole blood, isolated PBMCs, or DNA extracted from either of those sample types. Deletion took 7 bases off V and 0 bases off J, with a span of 10 bases between the germline ends. CDR1 and CDR2 are read off the germline V gene as SGHRS and YFSETQ. The CDR3 contains 13 residues, cysteine and phenylalanine counted. Just CDR3 DNA is preserved here, 39 bases in frame from base 1.

The source is a woman aged 45-65 years with COVID-19, enrolled during active disease. The chain joins TRBV5-1 to TRBJ1-1; there is no confident call for the D gene. Sequenced: peripheral blood. The DNA is as follows: TGCGCCAGCCAGCGGCAATTGAACACTGAAGCTTTCTTT. It translates to CASQRQLNTEAFF.